This T cell receptor beta chain was captured by sequencing in a study of cytomegalovirus exposure and HLA in healthy donors. There are 14 residues in the CDR3. Germline CDR1 and CDR2: MDHEN and SYDVKM. V was clipped by 6 bases and J by 8 bases; unmatched bases: 6. Vbeta (60) and Jbeta (13) primers were used in the PCR. Some clones are missing from TCRdb's copy, which holds only in-frame ones; the method was immunoSEQ multiplex PCR. This table lists tens of thousands of clones. The V gene is TRBV28, the J gene TRBJ1-6; 8 bases agree with TRBD1. Sequencing input: PBMCs. The receptor's source is a woman in her 40s in good health and CMV-seronegative. The CDR3 sequence: CASSRLTGDSPLHF. The DNA of the CDR3 is TGTGCCAGCAGCCGCTTGACAGGGGATTCACCCCTCCACTTT.